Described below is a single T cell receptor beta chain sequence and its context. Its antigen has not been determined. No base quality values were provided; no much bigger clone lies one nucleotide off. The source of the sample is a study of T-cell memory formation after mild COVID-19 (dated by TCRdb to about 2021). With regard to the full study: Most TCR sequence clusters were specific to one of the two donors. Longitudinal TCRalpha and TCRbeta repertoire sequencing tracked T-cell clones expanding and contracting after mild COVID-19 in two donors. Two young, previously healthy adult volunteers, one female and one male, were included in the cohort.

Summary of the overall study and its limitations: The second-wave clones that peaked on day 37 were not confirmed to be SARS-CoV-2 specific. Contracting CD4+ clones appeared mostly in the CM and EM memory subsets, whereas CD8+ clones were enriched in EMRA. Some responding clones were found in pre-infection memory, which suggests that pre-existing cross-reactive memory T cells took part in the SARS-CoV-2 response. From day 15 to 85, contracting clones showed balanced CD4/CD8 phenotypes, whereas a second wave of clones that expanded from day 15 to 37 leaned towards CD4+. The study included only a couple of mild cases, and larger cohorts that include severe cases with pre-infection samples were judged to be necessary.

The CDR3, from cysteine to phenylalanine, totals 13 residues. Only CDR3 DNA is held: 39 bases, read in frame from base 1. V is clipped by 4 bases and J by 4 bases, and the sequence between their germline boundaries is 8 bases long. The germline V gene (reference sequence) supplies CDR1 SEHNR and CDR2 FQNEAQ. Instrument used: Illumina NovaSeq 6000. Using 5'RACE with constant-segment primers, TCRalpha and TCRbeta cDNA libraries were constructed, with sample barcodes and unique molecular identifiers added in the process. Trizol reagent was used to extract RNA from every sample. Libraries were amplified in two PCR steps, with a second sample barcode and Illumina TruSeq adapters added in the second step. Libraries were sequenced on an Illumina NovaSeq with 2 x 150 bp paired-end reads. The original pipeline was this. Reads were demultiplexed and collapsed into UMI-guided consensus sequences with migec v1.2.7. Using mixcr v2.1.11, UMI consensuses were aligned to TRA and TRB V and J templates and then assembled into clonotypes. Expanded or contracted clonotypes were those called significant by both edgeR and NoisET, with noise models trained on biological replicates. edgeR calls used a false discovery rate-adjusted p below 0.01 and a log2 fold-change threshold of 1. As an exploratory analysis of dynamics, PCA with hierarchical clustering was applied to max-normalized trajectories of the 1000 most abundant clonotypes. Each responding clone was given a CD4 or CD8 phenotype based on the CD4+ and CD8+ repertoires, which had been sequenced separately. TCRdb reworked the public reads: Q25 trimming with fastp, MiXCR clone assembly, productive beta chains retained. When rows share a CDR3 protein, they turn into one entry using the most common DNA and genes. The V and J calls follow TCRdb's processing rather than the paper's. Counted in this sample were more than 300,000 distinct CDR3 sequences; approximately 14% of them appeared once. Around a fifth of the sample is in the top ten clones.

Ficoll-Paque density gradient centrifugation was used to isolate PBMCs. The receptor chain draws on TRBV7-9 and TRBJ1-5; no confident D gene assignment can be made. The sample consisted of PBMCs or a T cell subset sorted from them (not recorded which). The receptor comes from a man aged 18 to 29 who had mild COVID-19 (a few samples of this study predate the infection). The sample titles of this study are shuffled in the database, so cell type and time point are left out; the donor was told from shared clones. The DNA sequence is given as TGTGCCAGCAGCTGGCGGGAAAATCAGCCCCAGCATTTT. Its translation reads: CASSWRENQPQHF.